This TCR beta chain came from a study of blood T cell repertoires in COVID-19 (TCRdb year 2020). Some background on the complete study: Samples from collaborators originated in the United States, Italy and Spain and spanned both the acute and convalescent phases of COVID-19. Deeply sampled blood TCRbeta repertoires from subjects exposed to, actively infected with, or recovered from COVID-19 were included in the dataset. Where HLA class I and class II types were available, the types were taken from metadata supplied by the sample provider, not from assay-based typing. Sample metadata almost always included a de-identified subject ID, COVID-19 status, age in years and sex. The prospective study material was composed of cDNA or gDNA derived from T cells, B-cell-depleted T cells, or PBMCs. The repertoires were made available in a free public database intended to serve as a resource for research on the immune response to SARS-CoV-2. Samples were obtained from the ongoing ImmuneRACE study (first 160 participants) and from 1,254 subjects provided by 6 global collaborators.

Each collaborating institution followed its own protocols to collect whole blood in K2EDTA tubes. For TCRbeta analysis, collaborators shipped samples in one of three forms: frozen whole blood, isolated PBMCs, or DNA extracted from either of those sample types. The full study reports these points: The quantity of clinical and demographic metadata differed by source and by participant and was supplied without curation.

TCRbeta CDR3 regions were amplified from genomic DNA using the immunoSEQ Assay, a bias-controlled multiplex PCR. The authors' pipeline ran thus. The number of nucleated cells in each sample was estimated by amplification of reference gene primers within the assay. To quantify the absolute abundance of each unique TCRbeta CDR3 rearrangement, sequence reads were collapsed and filtered. Productive Simpson clonality was computed per sample as the square root of Simpson's diversity index over productive rearrangements. TCRdb stores this immuneACCESS table with in-frame sequences only. Part of the clones is absent; in the studies checked, under half of the shortfall reflects unresolved V genes, and no reason is known for the rest. That table gives V, J and clone size, and the DNA gave D and trimming. Recorded for this sample are about 66,000 clones; roughly 89% of them occurred a single time. The top ten hold 1.3% to 1.5% of the sample.

About this clone: Its antigen target is currently unknown. Per-base qualities were not stored, and no clone one base away is much larger.

Sample: peripheral blood. The sequence was obtained from a man aged 55 to 69 with acute or convalescent COVID-19.

The base sequence is TGTGCCAGCAGCAGTCCGACCGGGGATGGCTACACCTTC. Translated, this gives CASSSPTGDGYTF. This receptor chain uses TRBV21-1 and TRBJ1-2. TRBV21-1 corresponds to a pseudogene. From the cysteine up to the phenylalanine, the CDR3 has a length of 13 residues. Only CDR3 DNA is held: 39 bases, read in frame from base 1.